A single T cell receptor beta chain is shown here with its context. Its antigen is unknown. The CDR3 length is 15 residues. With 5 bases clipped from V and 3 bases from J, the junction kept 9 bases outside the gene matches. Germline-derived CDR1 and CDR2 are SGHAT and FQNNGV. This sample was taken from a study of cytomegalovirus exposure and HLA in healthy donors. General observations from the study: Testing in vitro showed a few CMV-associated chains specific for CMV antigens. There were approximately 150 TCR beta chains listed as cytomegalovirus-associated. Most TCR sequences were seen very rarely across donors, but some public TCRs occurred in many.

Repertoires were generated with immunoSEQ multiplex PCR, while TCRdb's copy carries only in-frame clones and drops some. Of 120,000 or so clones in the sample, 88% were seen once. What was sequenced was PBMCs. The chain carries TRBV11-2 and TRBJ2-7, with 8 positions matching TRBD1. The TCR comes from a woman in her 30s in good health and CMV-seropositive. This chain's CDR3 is CASSRPGQGVYEQYF. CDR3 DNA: TGTGCCAGCAGCCGACCTGGACAGGGAGTCTACGAGCAGTACTTC.